Shown below are 27 T cell receptor beta chains from a single sample sequenced in a study of T cells in Graves' hyperthyroidism and ophthalmopathy. Amplified TCR beta CDR3 regions came from RNA transcripts. The HTBI primer set drove a first-round RT-PCR of the TCR CDR3. TCRdb re-called the multiplex PCR reads with MiXCR, one entry per CDR3 protein. The sample holds about half a million distinct CDR3 sequences, under 25% seen once. The source material was blood. The receptors derive from a man younger than 30 with Graves' hyperthyroidism.

This clonotype was observed at least ten times. The rearrangement uses TRBV3-1 and TRBJ2-7, with TRBD1 as a possible D gene (6 bases). Trimming shortened V by 4 bases and J by 7 bases, and 11 bases separated the two germline ends. Germline CDR1 is LGHDT and CDR2 is YNNKEL (reference sequence). The CDR3 totals 12 residues. The CDR3 nucleotides read TGTGCCAGCAGCCCAGGGGTTCGGGAGCAGTACTTC. This encodes CASSPGVREQYF.

The V and J genes are TRBV12-3 or TRBV12-4 and TRBJ1-3, with no clear D. The CDR3 is 13 amino acids. V gave up 6 bases and J gave up 7 bases, with 13 bases separating them. CDR3 protein: CASRVPGRNTIYF. The CDR3 bases are TGTGCCAGCAGGGTTCCCGGTAGGAACACCATATATTTT.

This clonotype was seen repeatedly, ten times or more. The chain recombines TRBV7-2 with TRBJ2-2, with 8 bases that match TRBD2. The CDR3 runs to 14 residues. V shed 2 bases and J 6 bases; nucleotides not matched to a gene: 2. In germline, CDR1 is SGHTA, CDR2 FQGNSA. Written as DNA, the CDR3 is TGTGCCAGCAGCTTAACGGGGGGGTCCGGGGAGCTGTTTTTT. It translates to CASSLTGGSGELFF.

This sequence joins TRBV7-2 and TRBJ1-6, with D uncertain. V was trimmed by 2 bases and J by 5 bases, leaving 13 bases between them. CDR1 and CDR2 from the germline V gene are SGHTA and FQGNSA. There are 16 residues in the CDR3. The CDR3 loop is CASSLSGERDNSPLHF. CDR3 nucleotides: TGTGCCAGCAGCTTAAGCGGGGAGAGGGATAATTCACCCCTCCACTTT.

This clonotype was seen more than once but under ten times. The chain recombines TRBV6-5 with TRBJ2-7; TRBD1 might be the D (6 bases). The CDR3 is 15 residues long. Trimming shortened V by 4 bases and J by 2 bases, and 15 bases separated the two germline ends. Germline lookup yields CDR1 MNHEY and CDR2 SVGAGI. The chain's CDR3 is CASSSQGQSTYEQYF. The CDR3 nucleotides read TGTGCCAGCAGTTCTCAAGGACAGAGTACCTACGAGCAGTACTTC.

This clonotype has ten or more counts. The chain recombines TRBV6-5 with TRBJ1-2; D is perhaps TRBD1 (5 bases). Germline CDR1 and CDR2: MNHEY and SVGAGI. This CDR3 contains 15 residues. Trimming removed 0 bases from V and 1 base from J, with 9 bases in between. The CDR3 spells CASSYSGRVNYGYTF. The CDR3 coding sequence is TGTGCCAGCAGTTACTCGGGCAGGGTTAACTATGGCTACACCTTC.

This rearrangement joins TRBV9 to TRBJ2-2; D is possibly TRBD2 (5 bases). The CDR3 is 15 residues long. Deletions cut 0 bases from V and 2 bases from J, with 8 bases between. CDR1 and CDR2 from the germline V gene are SGDLS and YYNGEE. Here the CDR3 reads CASSVGESNTGELFF. The CDR3 DNA reads as TGTGCCAGCAGCGTAGGGGAGTCTAACACCGGGGAGCTGTTTTTT.

This clonotype was counted a few times. The chain recombines TRBV11-2 with TRBJ1-2, with D maybe TRBD1 (6 bases). The germline V and J ends were trimmed by 3 bases and 8 bases, with 19 bases remaining between them. The CDR3 consists of 15 residues. The germline V gene encodes CDR1 SGHAT and CDR2 FQNNGV. The CDR3 protein is CASSFVGGHRSGYTF. The CDR3, as DNA: TGTGCCAGCAGCTTTGTTGGGGGACACCGCAGCGGCTACACCTTC.

This clonotype was seen ten or more times. The chain joins TRBV12-3 or TRBV12-4 to TRBJ2-6; TRBD2 matches at 7 bases. With V trimmed by 1 base and J by 0 bases, 3 bases remained unmatched. The CDR3 is made up of 17 amino acids. The CDR3 region is CASSLGAGTSGANVLTF. CDR3 in DNA: TGTGCCAGCAGTTTAGGAGCGGGGACCTCTGGGGCCAACGTCCTGACTTTC.

For the CDR3, the DNA is TGTGCCAGCAGCCAGGGGATACTCTATGGCTACACCTTC. Translation gives CASSQGILYGYTF. The genes are TRBV6-2 or TRBV6-3 and TRBJ1-2; tentative D call: TRBD1 (6 bases). Germline V gene data show CDR1 as MNHEY and CDR2 as SVGEGT. This CDR3 is built from 13 residues. The V end lost 6 bases, the J end lost 4 bases, and 12 bases lay between the germline ends.

This clonotype was detected many times. V is TRBV9 and J is TRBJ1-1; tentative D call: TRBD1 (5 bases). Trimming stripped 0 bases from V and 10 bases from J, with 10 bases between. This CDR3 has 12 amino acids. Per the germline V gene, CDR1 is SGDLS and CDR2 is YYNGEE. The CDR3 DNA sequence: TGTGCCAGCAGCGTAGTTGGGGGGACAGCTTTCTTT. Translated, it gives CASSVVGGTAFF.

V is TRBV6-2 or TRBV6-3 and J is TRBJ1-5; 12 bases fit TRBD1. CDR3 length: 18 residues. The germline V gene encodes CDR1 MNHEY and CDR2 SVGEGT. Trimming took 5 bases from V and 2 from J; bases not matched to a gene: 10. CDR3 protein: CASSRDRGRGHGNQPQHF. CDR3 in DNA: TGTGCCAGCAGTAGGGACAGGGGGCGCGGGCATGGCAATCAGCCCCAGCATTTT.

This clonotype was seen ten or more times. The V and J genes are TRBV5-1 and TRBJ2-2, with a tentative D call TRBD2 (6 bases). V dropped 0 bases and J dropped 5 bases, with 14 bases sitting between them. The CDR3 has 16 amino acids. The V gene's germline CDR1 is SGHRS and CDR2 YFSETQ. The CDR3, as DNA: TGCGCCAGCAGCTTGGAGCCAGGAGGGCAAACCGGGGAGCTGTTTTTT. Protein product: CASSLEPGGQTGELFF. Full variable domain (outside the CDR3, taken from reference TRBV5-1 and TRBJ2-2): KAGVTQTPRYLIKTRGQQVTLSCSPISGHRSVSWYQQTPGQGLQFLFEYFSETQRNKGNFPGRFSGRQFSNSRSEMNVSTLELGDSALYLCASSLEPGGQTGELFFGEGSRLTVL.

In this sample, this clonotype turned up many times. CDR3: CAISPGDHYGYTF. The CDR3, as DNA: TGTGCCATCAGTCCAGGGGACCACTATGGCTACACCTTC. This sequence joins TRBV10-3 and TRBJ1-2, with D possibly matching TRBD1 (6 bases). The CDR3 loop spans 13 amino acids. In germline, CDR1 is ENHRY, CDR2 SYGVKD. Trimming stripped 5 bases from V and 3 bases from J, with 10 bases between.

This clonotype was seen repeatedly, ten times or more. J is TRBJ1-5 and V is TRBV20-1, with a possible D match to TRBD1 (5 bases). This CDR3 region has 13 residues. Trimming cost V 6 bases and J 3 bases, with 12 bases left between them. Germline V CDR1 and CDR2: DFQATT, SNEGSKA (reference sequence). CDR3 in DNA: TGCAGTGCCACCCGGGGGACCAATCAGCCCCAGCATTTT. Its protein product is CSATRGTNQPQHF.

This clonotype was counted many times. This sequence joins TRBV28 and TRBJ1-2; D unresolved. The CDR3 sequence is 14 residues long. CDR1 is MDHEN, CDR2 SYDVKM, per germline. V dropped 0 bases and J dropped 4 bases, with 9 bases sitting between them. CDR3 region: CASSLWPARYGYTF. The CDR3, as DNA: TGTGCCAGCAGTTTATGGCCTGCACGCTATGGCTACACCTTC.

This clonotype was counted at least ten times. The gene calls are TRBV6-2 or TRBV6-3 and TRBJ2-5, with 9 bases lining up with TRBD2. The trim removed 5 bases at V and 3 bases at J, leaving 7 bases unmatched. This CDR3 region has 15 residues. Germline assignment: CDR1 MNHEY and CDR2 SVGEGT. Here the CDR3 reads CASSPAGGGEETQYF. CDR3 in DNA: TGTGCCAGCAGTCCAGCGGGGGGCGGGGAAGAGACCCAGTACTTC.

Ten or more counts support this clonotype. The chain is built from TRBV7-9 and TRBJ1-2; D not resolved. Germline V gene lookup returns CDR1 SEHNR and CDR2 FQNEAQ (reference sequence). V gave up 5 bases and J gave up 4 bases, with 8 bases separating them. The length of the CDR3 is 12 residues. The CDR3 loop reads CASSEQFYGYTF. In DNA form, the CDR3 reads TGTGCCAGCAGCGAACAATTCTATGGCTACACCTTC.

V and J are TRBV6-5 and TRBJ1-2; possible D gene TRBD1, 5 bases. The V end was cut by 2 bases, the J end by 4 bases, with 14 bases between. This CDR3 has 15 residues. Germline CDR1 reads MNHEY; CDR2 reads SVGAGI. DNA of the CDR3: TGTGCCAGCAGTTACGGTTCTCCAGGGATCTATGGCTACACCTTC. Its translation is CASSYGSPGIYGYTF.

This rearrangement joins TRBV6-5 to TRBJ2-2; a weak D match, TRBD1 (6 bases). V shed 0 bases and J shed 12 bases, with 17 bases lying between them. This CDR3 is built from 15 residues. CDR1 MNHEY and CDR2 SVGAGI come from the germline V gene. In DNA, the CDR3 is TGTGCCAGCAGTTACTCTAGGGACACGGCCGCTAAGCTGTTTTTT. This translates into CASSYSRDTAAKLFF.

V and J are TRBV11-2 and TRBJ1-1; 9 bases align to TRBD1. CDR3 length equals 13 residues. Germline V lookup: CDR1 SGHAT, CDR2 FQNNGV. V was clipped by 6 bases and J by 5 bases; unmatched bases: 4. Here the CDR3 reads CASRPDRGTEAFF. DNA for the CDR3: TGTGCCAGCAGACCGGACAGGGGAACTGAAGCTTTCTTT.

A word on this clonotype: A much more abundant neighbour one base away suggests this may be a read error. The CDR3 does not close with the conserved phenylalanine or tryptophan, likely indicating a read error. The chain couples TRBV27 to TRBJ1-6; TRBD1 aligns across 7 bases. The ends lost 3 bases at V and 8 bases at J; junction bases unmatched: 7. Germline assignment: CDR1 MNHEY and CDR2 SMNVEV (reference sequence). This CDR3 region has 15 residues. DNA of the CDR3: TGTGCCAGCAGTTTCCGCCGGACAGGATATTCACCCCTCCACCTT. Residues: CASSFRRTGYSPLHL.

About this clonotype: This sequence may be a read error, since a much larger clone differs from it by one base. The chain has TRBV24-1 and TRBJ2-2; D may match TRBD1 or TRBD2 (5 bases each). Germline V CDR1 and CDR2: KGHDR, SFDVKD. The CDR3 loop spans 14 amino acids. This CDR3 reads CATRGRSNTGELLF. The DNA for the CDR3 is TGTGCCACCAGGGGACGGTCAAACACCGGGGAGCTGTTGTTT.

This clonotype was picked up a small number of times. The gene calls are TRBV29-1 and TRBJ1-5; 7 bases align to TRBD1. Per the germline V gene, CDR1 is SQVTM and CDR2 is ANQGSEA. Trimming at V came to 6 bases and at J to 0 bases, leaving 11 bases not matched to a gene. The CDR3 is 16 amino acids. The CDR3 bases are TGCAGCGTGCGCGTTTCAGGGGGTGATAGCAATCAGCCCCAGCATTTT. Translation: CSVRVSGGDSNQPQHF.

This clonotype has a handful of counts. This chain joins TRBV4-1 and TRBJ2-7, with D maybe TRBD2 (6 bases). In germline, CDR1 is MGHRA, CDR2 YSYEKL. The CDR3 contains 16 residues. V was pared by 0 bases and J by 5 bases, with 17 bases between. The DNA for the CDR3 is TGCGCCAGCAGCCAAGACCGGGATGGGGGAGGCGACGAGCAGTACTTC. This encodes CASSQDRDGGGDEQYF.

This clonotype has a count of ten or more. This chain uses TRBV2 with TRBJ1-1; D gene unclear. Germline V gives CDR1 SNHLY, CDR2 FYNNEI. The CDR3 contains 15 residues. Trimming shortened V by 6 bases and J by 1 base, and 15 bases separated the two germline ends. The CDR3 DNA reads as TGTGCCAGCAGACCCGGTTTTCAGAGGAACACTGAAGCTTTCTTT. It specifies CASRPGFQRNTEAFF.

The chain links TRBV28 to TRBJ2-7; a possible D gene is TRBD2 (5 bases). This CDR3 region has 15 residues. Germline CDR1 MDHEN, CDR2 SYDVKM. Trimming took off 5 bases at V and 3 bases at J, with 17 bases between the two ends. The CDR3 coding sequence is TGTGCCAGCAGTAGGGTTTGGGGAGAGGTCTACGAGCAGTACTTC. Translated: CASSRVWGEVYEQYF.